This T cell receptor beta chain was found in a study of breast tumors, draining lymph nodes, adjacent tissues. Points from the study as a whole: Luminal-like breast cancer showed significantly greater tumor-nontumor repertoire similarity than basal-like breast cancer did. That most tumor T cells come from lymph nodes remained unproven. Findings are consistent with lymph node origin and intratumoral expansion of most tumor T cells. Tumor TCR diversity was below lymph nodes but above nontumor tissue.

Regarding this clonotype: Antigen unknown.

From the multiplex PCR reads, TCRdb called clonotypes with MiXCR, one entry per CDR3 protein. The sample shows tens of thousands of distinct CDR3 sequences, under 80% of them seen only once. V dropped 0 bases and J dropped 7 bases, with 13 bases sitting between them. Germline CDR1 SGHRS, CDR2 YFSETQ. The CDR3 is 15 amino acids. This clonotype originated in a female donor with breast cancer. Some clones in this sample may be carry-over from other donors' samples. The V call is TRBV5-1, the J call TRBJ2-2, with D maybe TRBD1 (5 bases). Sequenced sample: breast tumor tissue. In DNA, the CDR3 is TGCGCCAGCAGCTTGGAGCCAGGGTTGAGCGGGGAGCTGTTTTTT. Its translation is CASSLEPGLSGELFF.